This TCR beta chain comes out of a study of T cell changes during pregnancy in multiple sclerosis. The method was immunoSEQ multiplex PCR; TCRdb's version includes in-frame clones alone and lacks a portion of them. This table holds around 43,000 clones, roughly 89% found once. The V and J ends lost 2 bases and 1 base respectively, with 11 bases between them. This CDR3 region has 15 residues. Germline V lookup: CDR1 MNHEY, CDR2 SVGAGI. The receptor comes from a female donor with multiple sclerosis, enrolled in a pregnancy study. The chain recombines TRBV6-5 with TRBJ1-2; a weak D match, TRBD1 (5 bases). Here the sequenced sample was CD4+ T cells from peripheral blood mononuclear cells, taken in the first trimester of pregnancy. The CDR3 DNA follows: TGTGCCAGCAGTTACACGACAGCCGGTAACTATGGCTACACCTTC. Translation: CASSYTTAGNYGYTF.